This T cell receptor (beta chain) came from a study of response to subunit inactivated influenza vaccine. General study results and limits: The study's authors posited that every seasonal influenza vaccination enlists few new T cells.

Each CDR3 protein is one row after TCRdb ran MiXCR on the RT-PCR reads. Altogether around 650,000 distinct CDR3 sequences are present, approximately 15% being singletons, with the ten largest covering 9.5% to 13%. With respect to this clonotype: Its antigen remains unidentified.

This CDR3 region has 14 residues. Per the germline V gene, CDR1 is SNHLY and CDR2 is FYNNEI. Trimming shortened V by 6 bases and J by 0 bases, and 10 bases separated the two germline ends. The chain combines TRBV2 with TRBJ2-3; D is perhaps TRBD1 (5 bases). Sequenced here: PBMCs from blood, sampled approximately 12 days after vaccination. This clonotype originated in a man aged 50 or older who received an inactivated influenza vaccine. CDR3 sequence (DNA): TGTGCCAGCAGAGAGGACACCAGCACAGATACGCAGTATTTT. It encodes CASREDTSTDTQYF. The entire variable domain, with the rest obtained from reference TRBV2 and TRBJ2-3, is as follows: EPEVTQTPSHQVTQMGQEVILRCVPISNHLYFYWYRQILGQKVEFLVSFYNNEISEKSEIFDDQFSVERPDGSNFTLKIRSTKLEDSAMYFCASREDTSTDTQYFGPGTRLTVL.